The 15 T cell receptor beta chains below were found in one sample sequenced in a study of cytomegalovirus exposure and HLA in healthy donors. The primer mix had 60 Vbeta and 13 Jbeta primers. TCRdb keeps only in-frame clones here, not all; method: immunoSEQ multiplex PCR. The sample lists 95,000 to 150,000 clones, about three fifths occurring once. Material: PBMCs. The receptor set was obtained from a middle-aged woman in good health and CMV-seropositive.

This clone was seen just once. The chain uses TRBV2 and TRBJ2-3; the match to TRBD2 covers 7 bases. The V gene's germline CDR1 is SNHLY and CDR2 FYNNEI. CDR3 size: 14 residues. Germline trimming cut 1 base from V and 5 bases from J; bases unmatched to any gene: 3. The CDR3 sequence is CASSEVTGGDTQYF. The CDR3 region has the DNA TGTGCCAGCAGTGAAGTAACGGGAGGAGATACGCAGTATTTT.

In its sample, this clone was seen a few times. V and J are TRBV6-5 and TRBJ1-1; a possible D gene is TRBD1 (6 bases). Per germline, CDR1 MNHEY and CDR2 SVGAGI. This CDR3 has 15 amino acids. V lost 0 bases and J 0 bases, leaving 8 bases between the germline ends. DNA for the CDR3: TGTGCCAGCAGTTACTCGCAGGGGATGAACACTGAAGCTTTCTTT. It specifies CASSYSQGMNTEAFF.

The chain joins TRBV5-1 to TRBJ2-7, with 11 bases fitting TRBD2. Trimming removed 3 bases from V and 4 bases from J; junction bases left unmatched: 6. The CDR3 sequence is 15 residues long. Per the germline V gene, CDR1 is SGHRS and CDR2 is YFSETQ. CDR3 region: CASSSGTSGWYEQYF. CDR3 nucleotides: TGCGCCAGCAGCTCCGGGACTAGCGGATGGTACGAGCAGTACTTC.

V is TRBV5-6 and J is TRBJ2-5; TRBD2 aligns across 8 bases. From germline, CDR1 is SGHDT and CDR2 YYEEEE. V lost 0 bases, J lost 5 bases, and 9 bases stayed unmatched. This CDR3 has 16 residues. The CDR3 loop reads CASSLAGGPWGETQYF. In DNA, the CDR3 is TGTGCCAGCAGCTTGGCGGGAGGGCCGTGGGGGGAGACCCAGTACTTC.

Comment on this clone: In this CDR3 the conserved last residue, phenylalanine or tryptophan, is missing, so a read error is likely. The rearrangement uses TRBV18 and TRBJ1-2; TRBD1 matches 10 bases. The V and J ends lost 6 bases and 6 bases, in that order; junction bases with no gene match: 10. The germline gives CDR1 KGHSH, CDR2 LQKENI. The CDR3 has 15 residues. The CDR3 is CASSQETGTGDGYTL. The CDR3 nucleotides read TGTGCCAGCTCTCAAGAAACCGGGACAGGGGATGGCTACACCCTC.

CDR3 in amino acids: CASSKRGLAGGYEQFF. Written as DNA, the CDR3 is TGTGCCAGCAGCAAAAGAGGACTAGCGGGAGGTTATGAGCAGTTCTTC. The chain is built from TRBV21-1 and TRBJ2-1; TRBD2 was called by the table and not checked on the DNA. TRBV21-1 is termed a pseudogene. This CDR3 is 16 amino acids long.

At least ten counts were recorded for this clone. This chain joins TRBV6-1 and TRBJ2-3, with TRBD1 matching over 10 bases. The length of the CDR3 is 15 residues. Germline V lookup: CDR1 MNHNS, CDR2 SASEGT. J lost 6 bases, V lost 3 bases, and 6 bases had no gene match. The CDR3 bases are TGTGCCAGCAGTGAGGTGACAGGGGGCTCGGATACGCAGTATTTT. It codes for CASSEVTGGSDTQYF.

This clone was detected a few times. The chain recombines TRBV15 with TRBJ2-1; 8 bases are a match to TRBD2. The CDR3 runs to 18 residues. Germline loops: CDR1 LNHNV, CDR2 YYDKDF (reference sequence). V shed 1 base, J shed 3 bases, and the junction held 11 bases outside the gene matches. The CDR3 DNA is TGTGCCACCAGCAGAGCTTTGGGGGCGGGAGGCAACTACAATGAGCAGTTCTTC. Translating it yields CATSRALGAGGNYNEQFF.

Turning to this clone: Germline is not matched at one junction end, which may reflect a read error. The rearrangement joins TRBV7-9 to TRBJ1-5; weak D call: TRBD1 (6 bases). The CDR3 length is 13 residues. From germline, CDR1 is SEHNR and CDR2 FQNEAQ (reference sequence). The CDR3 DNA is TGTTCCAGCAGCCAAGGGGGGGATCAGCCCCAGCATTTT. It codes for CSSSQGGDQPQHF.

Note on this clone: Other DNA sequences of this sample code for an identical CDR3. This sequence joins TRBV7-9 and TRBJ1-5, with D unclear. The V end lost 1 base, the J end lost 7 bases, and 8 bases lay between the germline ends. Germline CDR1 SEHNR, CDR2 FQNEAQ (reference sequence). The CDR3 sequence is 13 residues long. The CDR3 loop is CASSLGTSQPQHF. Here the CDR3 DNA reads TGTGCCAGCAGCTTAGGGACTAGCCAGCCCCAGCATTTT.

This clone was seen more than once but under ten times. The gene calls are TRBV2 and TRBJ2-2; 7 bases are a match to TRBD1. Germline V gene lookup returns CDR1 SNHLY and CDR2 FYNNEI. Trimming removed 6 bases from V and 2 bases from J; junction bases left unmatched: 6. The length of the CDR3 is 15 residues. The CDR3 nucleotides are TGTGCCAGCAGCGCGACAGGGCTCAACACCGGGGAGCTGTTTTTT. Translation gives CASSATGLNTGELFF. Drawing the rest from reference TRBV2 and TRBJ2-2, the complete variable domain is EPEVTQTPSHQVTQMGQEVILRCVPISNHLYFYWYRQILGQKVEFLVSFYNNEISEKSEIFDDQFSVERPDGSNFTLKIRSTKLEDSAMYFCASSATGLNTGELFFGEGSRLTVL.

The chain joins TRBV18 to TRBJ2-3, with 13 nucleotides matching TRBD2. Per the germline V gene, CDR1 is KGHSH and CDR2 is LQKENI. CDR3 length: 15 residues. V lost 8 bases to trimming and J lost 1 base; unmatched junction nucleotides: 3. CDR3 bases: TGTGCCAGCGGACTAGCGGGGGAGGGCACAGATACGCAGTATTTT. Amino acid sequence: CASGLAGEGTDTQYF.

The chain employs TRBV7-9 and TRBJ2-1, with TRBD1 as a possible D gene (6 bases). The germline gives CDR1 SEHNR, CDR2 FQNEAQ (reference sequence). The V end was cut by 5 bases, the J end by 6 bases, with 20 bases between. CDR3 length equals 16 residues. CDR3 loop: CASSLADSRRGNEQFF. CDR3 DNA sequence: TGTGCCAGCAGCCTCGCGGACAGCCGGAGAGGCAATGAGCAGTTCTTC.

The chain is built from TRBV21-1 and TRBJ2-1; whether TRBD2, the table's D call, matches the DNA was not checked. TRBV21-1 is marked as a pseudogene. The CDR3 spans 17 residues. CDR3 DNA: TGTGCCAGCAGCAAAGTCGGTCCAGCGGGAGGGAACTATGAGCAGTTCTTC. The encoded protein is CASSKVGPAGGNYEQFF.

This chain connects TRBV9 to TRBJ2-7; D may be TRBD1 (6 bases). Germline loops: CDR1 SGDLS, CDR2 YYNGEE. The CDR3 has 13 residues. V gave up 3 bases and J gave up 2 bases, with 9 bases separating them. CDR3 sequence (DNA): TGTGCCAGCAGCGGGGGGCCAGCCTACGAGCAGTACTTC. It encodes CASSGGPAYEQYF.